A selection of T cell receptor beta chains follows, all from one sample in a study of glioma-infiltrating T cells. TCRdb recomputed calls from the multiplex PCR reads with MiXCR, one row per CDR3 protein. Among under 200,000 distinct CDR3 sequences listed, about 40% were seen once. The sequenced sample was glioma tissue, nonneoplastic brain tissue, or PBMCs (not recorded which). These receptors were taken from a human donor with low-grade glioma or glioblastoma, undergoing nonglioma brain surgery, or in good health (not recorded which). Each CDR3 is given with its conserved first and last residue. The D gene is left open where the match is weak. Clone size appears in some rows only: once, few, many, or a class for an expanded clone.

J gene,clone size,D gene,V gene,CDR3 DNA,CDR3 protein
TRBJ2-7,-,TRBD2,TRBV4-2,TGTGCCAGCAGCCAAGATTCACTAGCGAGAGACGAGCAGTACTTC,CASSQDSLARDEQYF
TRBJ1-5,few,-,TRBV5-1,TGCGCCAGCAGCTTGGACGGGACACCTAATCAGCCCCAGCATTTT,CASSLDGTPNQPQHF
TRBJ2-5,-,-,TRBV5-1,TGCGCCAGCAGACTGGGGATGTCCCAAGAGACCAAGTACTTC,CASRLGMSQETKYF
TRBJ2-3,-,TRBD2,TRBV7-2,TGTGCCAGCAGCTTAGGGATCGGGATAGCGGGCCCCACAGATACGCAGTATTTT,CASSLGIGIAGPTDTQYF
TRBJ2-1,-,-,TRBV10-3,TGTGCATCCCTAGACGGAGACGGTGTGGGTGAGCAGCTCTTC,CASLDGDGVGEQLF
TRBJ2-3,-,TRBD2,TRBV5-1,TGCGCCAGCAGCCCTGGACTAGCGGGATCCCTAAGGGTTCCAGATACGCAGTATTTT,CASSPGLAGSLRVPDTQYF
TRBJ2-6,-,-,TRBV6-1,TGTGCCAGCACTCCCCGTGGGGACAACGTCCTGACTTTC,CASTPRGDNVLTF
TRBJ1-1,many,TRBD1,TRBV6-1,TGTGCCAGCAGCCAATTGACAGGGGGCATCGCTGAAGCTTTCTTT,CASSQLTGGIAEAFF
TRBJ2-7,many,-,TRBV20-1,TGCAGTGCCGCCGGACAGTCTCTCTCCTACGAGCAGTACTTC,CSAAGQSLSYEQYF
TRBJ2-1,-,TRBD2,TRBV19,TGTGCCAGTAGTATCTCGCGGGAGGCGAACAATGAGCAGTTCTTC,CASSISREANNEQFF
TRBJ2-1,many,-,TRBV7-2,TGTGCCAGCAGCTTAGGTGCCGGGGGCCTTGAGCAGTTCTTC,CASSLGAGGLEQFF
TRBJ1-2,many,-,TRBV28,TGTGCCAGCAGTATGACGTTCGCGGGGGGCTACACCTTC,CASSMTFAGGYTF
TRBJ1-2,-,TRBD1,TRBV10-3,TGTGCCGGCAGGGGGACTAACTATGGCTACACCTTC,CAGRGTNYGYTF
TRBJ1-4,many,-,TRBV6-1,TGTGCCAGCAAGCCCAGACCTCTATCAACAACTAATGAAAAACTGTTTTTT,CASKPRPLSTTNEKLFF
TRBJ2-5,-,TRBD2,TRBV2,TGTGCCAGCAGTCTGACTAGCGGGAACTCAGAGACCCAGTACTTC,CASSLTSGNSETQYF
TRBJ1-5,many,-,TRBV20-1,TGCAGTGCTAGTGGCGACAGTCCCACTCAGCCCCAGCATTTT,CSASGDSPTQPQHF
TRBJ2-1,-,-,TRBV2,TGTGCCGCGATAAAAAATAGCAGGGCTTCCCACAATGAGCAGTTCTTC,CAAIKNSRASHNEQFF
TRBJ1-2,-,-,TRBV5-1,TGCGCCAGCAGCTTGGACAGGGAATATGGCTACACCTTC,CASSLDREYGYTF
TRBJ2-3,-,-,TRBV29-1,TGCAGCTTTGAAGGGGGACTTACGCAGTATTTT,CSFEGGLTQYF
TRBJ2-7,many,-,TRBV6-6,TGTGCCAGCAGTTACTCGACAGGCTTCAGCCGCGAGCAGTACTTC,CASSYSTGFSREQYF
TRBJ2-1,many,-,TRBV7-9,TGTGCCAGCAGCACCCCTAGGAATGAGCAGTTCTTC,CASSTPRNEQFF
TRBJ2-1,many,-,TRBV29-1,TGCAGCGTGAAACGAGCGGCGGAGCAGTTCTTC,CSVKRAAEQFF
TRBJ1-2,many,-,TRBV15,TGTGCCACCAGCAGAGGAGGGTTAGCTAGTGGCTACACCTTC,CATSRGGLASGYTF
TRBJ1-1,-,TRBD1,TRBV27,TGTGCCAGCACCAGGGGGCCGGGAAAGTTGAACACTGAAGCTTTCTTT,CASTRGPGKLNTEAFF
TRBJ1-2,many,-,TRBV7-9,TGTGCCAGCAGCTTAGAGGCAGGGTTCGAAAGCGGCTACACCTTC,CASSLEAGFESGYTF
TRBJ1-2,-,-,TRBV2,TGTGCCGGCAGCACCTCCGTGAATTCCTATGGCTACACCTTC,CAGSTSVNSYGYTF
TRBJ2-7,many,-,TRBV28,TGTGCCAGCAGCAACCTAGCGATTTACGAGCAGTACTTC,CASSNLAIYEQYF
TRBJ1-1,few,-,TRBV5-4,TGTGCCAGCAGCTTGGGACGGAGAAACACTGAAGCTTTCTTT,CASSLGRRNTEAFF
TRBJ1-3,many,TRBD1,TRBV20-1,TGCAGTGCTGGGGGACAGACGATATCTGGAAACACCATATATTTT,CSAGGQTISGNTIYF